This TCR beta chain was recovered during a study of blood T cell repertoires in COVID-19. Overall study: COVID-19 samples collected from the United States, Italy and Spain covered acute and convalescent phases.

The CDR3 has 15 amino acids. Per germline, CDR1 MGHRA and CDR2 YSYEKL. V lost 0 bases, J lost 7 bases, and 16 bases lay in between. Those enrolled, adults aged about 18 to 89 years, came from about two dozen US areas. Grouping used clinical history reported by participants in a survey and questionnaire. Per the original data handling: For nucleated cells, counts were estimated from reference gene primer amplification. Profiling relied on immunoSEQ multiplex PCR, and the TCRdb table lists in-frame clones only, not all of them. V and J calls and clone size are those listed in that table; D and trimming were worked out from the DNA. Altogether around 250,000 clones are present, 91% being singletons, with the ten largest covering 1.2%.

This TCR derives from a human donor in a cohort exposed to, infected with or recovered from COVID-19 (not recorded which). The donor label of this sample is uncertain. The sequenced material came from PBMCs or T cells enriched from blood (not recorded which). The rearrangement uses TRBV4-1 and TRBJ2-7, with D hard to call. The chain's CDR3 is CASSQDGLGIGEQYF. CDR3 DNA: TGCGCCAGCAGCCAAGATGGCCTGGGTATCGGGGAGCAGTACTTC.